These 4 T cell receptor beta chains were all obtained from the same sample, sequenced in a study of shared clonotypes between healthy human individuals. Assay used: immunoSEQ multiplex PCR; TCRdb lists only in-frame clones, some missing. The repertoire holds 2.5 million or so clones, about 92% seen once, with roughly 0.13% in the top ten. What was sequenced was naive CD4+ T cells sorted from blood. Sample subset: CD45RA+ positively selected. The source of these receptors is a man younger than 35 in good health.

The chain carries TRBV11-2 and TRBJ1-5; tentative D call: TRBD1 (5 bases). The CDR3 is 15 residues long. V lost 5 bases and J lost 4, with 15 bases in between. Germline lookup yields CDR1 SGHAT and CDR2 FQNNGV. The CDR3 sequence: CASSTSGTKNQPQHF. The CDR3 DNA is TGTGCCAGCAGCACATCCGGGACGAAGAATCAGCCCCAGCATTTT. The variable domain in full, completed from reference TRBV11-2 and TRBJ1-5, reads EAGVAQSPRYKIIEKRQSVAFWCNPISGHATLYWYQQILGQGPKLLIQFQNNGVVDDSQLPKDRFSAERLKGVDSTLKIQPAKLEDSAVYLCASSTSGTKNQPQHFGDGTRLSIL.

This chain uses TRBV6-5 with TRBJ2-7; D is uncertain. This CDR3 is 14 amino acids long. The V and J ends lost 3 bases and 3 bases respectively, with 12 bases between them. The germline CDR1 and CDR2 sequences are MNHEY and SVGAGI. For the CDR3, the DNA is TGTGCCAGCAGTTATTTGGGCGGAGTCTACGAGCAGTACTTC. Translation: CASSYLGGVYEQYF.

This chain connects TRBV7-2 to TRBJ2-1, with TRBD2 as a possible D gene (6 bases). V lost 5 bases to trimming and J lost 8 bases, with 7 bases between them. The CDR3 is 11 amino acids. Germline V gives CDR1 SGHTA, CDR2 FQGNSA. The CDR3 coding sequence is TGTGCCAGCAGCCGGGACTATGAGCAGTTCTTC. Translated, it gives CASSRDYEQFF.

With respect to this clone: This same CDR3 is encoded by further DNA sequences in the sample. This chain uses TRBV4-3 with TRBJ2-1; 10 bases line up with TRBD2. With V trimmed by 1 base and J by 0 bases, 0 bases remained unmatched. This CDR3 spans 16 amino acids. The germline gives CDR1 LGHNA, CDR2 YSLEER. The CDR3 loop reads CASSQASGSSYNEQFF. Here the CDR3 DNA reads TGCGCCAGCAGCCAAGCTAGCGGGAGCTCCTACAATGAGCAGTTCTTC.